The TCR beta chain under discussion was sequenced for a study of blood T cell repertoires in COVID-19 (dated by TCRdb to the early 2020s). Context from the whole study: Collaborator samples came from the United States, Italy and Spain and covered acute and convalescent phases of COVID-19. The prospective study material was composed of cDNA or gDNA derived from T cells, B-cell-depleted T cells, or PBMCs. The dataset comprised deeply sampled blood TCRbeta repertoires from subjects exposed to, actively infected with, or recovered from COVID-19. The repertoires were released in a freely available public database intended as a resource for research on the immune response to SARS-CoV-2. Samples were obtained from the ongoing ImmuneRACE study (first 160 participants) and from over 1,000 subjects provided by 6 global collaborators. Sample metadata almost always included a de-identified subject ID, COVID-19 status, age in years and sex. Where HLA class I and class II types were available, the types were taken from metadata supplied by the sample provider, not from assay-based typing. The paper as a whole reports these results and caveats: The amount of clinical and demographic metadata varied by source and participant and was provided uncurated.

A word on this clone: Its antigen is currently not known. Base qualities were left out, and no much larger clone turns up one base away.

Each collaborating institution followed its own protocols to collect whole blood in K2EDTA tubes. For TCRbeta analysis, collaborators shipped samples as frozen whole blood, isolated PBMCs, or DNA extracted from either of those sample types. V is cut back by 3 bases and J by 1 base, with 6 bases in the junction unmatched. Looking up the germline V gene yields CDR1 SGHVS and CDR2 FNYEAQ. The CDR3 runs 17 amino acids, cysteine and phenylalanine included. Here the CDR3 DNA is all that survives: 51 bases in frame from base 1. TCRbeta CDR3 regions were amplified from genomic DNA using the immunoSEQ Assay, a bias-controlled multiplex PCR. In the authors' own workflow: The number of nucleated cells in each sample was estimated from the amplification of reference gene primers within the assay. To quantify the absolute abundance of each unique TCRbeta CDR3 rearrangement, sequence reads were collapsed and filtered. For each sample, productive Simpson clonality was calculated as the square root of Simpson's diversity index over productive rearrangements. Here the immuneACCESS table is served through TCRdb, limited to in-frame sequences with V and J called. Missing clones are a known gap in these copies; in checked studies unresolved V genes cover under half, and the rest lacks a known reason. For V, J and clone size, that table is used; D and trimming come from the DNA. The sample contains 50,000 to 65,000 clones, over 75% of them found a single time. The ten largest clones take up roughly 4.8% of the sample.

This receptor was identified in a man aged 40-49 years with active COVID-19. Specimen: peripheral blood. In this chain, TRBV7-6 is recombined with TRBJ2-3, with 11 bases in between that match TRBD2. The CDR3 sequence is CASSFGSGRGGTDTQYF. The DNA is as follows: TGTGCCAGCAGCTTTGGTAGCGGGAGGGGTGGCACAGATACGCAGTATTTT.